These 22 T cell receptor beta chains were sequenced from one sample in a study of T cell changes during pregnancy in multiple sclerosis. Profiling relied on immunoSEQ multiplex PCR, and the TCRdb table lists in-frame clones only, not all of them. The table lists 85,000 to 100,000 clones, more than 85% of them singletons. The sample was peripheral blood, taken before pregnancy. These receptors all come from a female donor with multiple sclerosis, enrolled in a pregnancy study.

The chain joins TRBV6-4 to TRBJ1-5; no clear D. This CDR3 has 14 residues. V shed 6 bases and J shed 2 bases, with 11 bases lying between them. CDR1 and CDR2 from the germline V gene are MRHNA and SNTAGT. As DNA, the CDR3 is TGTGCCAGCAGCCCTAATCAGGGCAATCAGCCCCAGCATTTT. Its protein is CASSPNQGNQPQHF.

The chain joins TRBV15 to TRBJ1-2; D call uncertain. Germline V gives CDR1 LNHNV, CDR2 YYDKDF (reference sequence). Trimming shortened V by 1 base and J by 8 bases, and 14 bases separated the two germline ends. The CDR3 totals 14 residues. The CDR3 DNA is TGTGCCACCAGCAGAGTACTAGGGTCCGACGGCTACACCTTC. As protein: CATSRVLGSDGYTF.

V is TRBV18 and J is TRBJ1-3; no firm D call. CDR1 KGHSH and CDR2 LQKENI come from the germline V gene. Trimming removed 4 bases at V and 0 bases at J, with 13 bases between. The CDR3 is 16 amino acids. CDR3 protein: CASSQTHGGSGNTIYF. Written as DNA, the CDR3 is TGTGCCAGCTCACAAACGCACGGAGGCTCTGGAAACACCATATATTTT.

The rearrangement uses TRBV9 and TRBJ1-1, with TRBD1 matching over 7 bases. The V and J ends lost 3 bases and 3 bases, in that order; junction bases with no gene match: 8. Germline-derived CDR1 and CDR2 are SGDLS and YYNGEE. The CDR3 consists of 15 residues. CDR3 bases: TGTGCCAGCAGCGGAGAAAGACAGGGCTACACTGAAGCTTTCTTT. As protein: CASSGERQGYTEAFF.

Concerning this clone itself: One end of the junction does not line up with germline, which may come from a read error. The chain is built from TRBV18 and TRBJ2-3; maybe TRBD1 (6 bases). Germline lookup yields CDR1 KGHSH and CDR2 LQKENI. CDR3 length equals 13 residues. The chain's CDR3 is CASSPGDIEKPIF. The CDR3 bases are TGTGCCAGCTCACCAGGGGACATCGAGAAGCCTATTTTT.

The chain links TRBV7-8 to TRBJ1-1, with 7 bases identical to TRBD1. CDR3 length: 12 residues. Germline-derived CDR1 and CDR2 are SGHVS and FQNEAQ. The V and J ends lost 5 bases and 4 bases, in that order; junction bases with no gene match: 1. In DNA form, the CDR3 reads TGTGCCAGCAGCCGACAGGGCACTGAAGCTTTCTTT. Translated, it gives CASSRQGTEAFF.

The chain joins TRBV19 to TRBJ1-5, with 10 bases lining up with TRBD1. The CDR3 contains 13 residues. Unmatched junction bases numbered 1, after V lost 6 bases and J lost 5 bases. Germline V gene lookup returns CDR1 LNHDA and CDR2 SQIVND (reference sequence). The CDR3 sequence is CASSGTGDQPQHF. The CDR3 DNA sequence: TGTGCCAGTAGCGGGACAGGGGATCAGCCCCAGCATTTT. The full variable domain, in which reference TRBV19 and TRBJ1-5 provide the parts outside the CDR3, is DGGITQSPKYLFRKEGQNVTLSCEQNLNHDAMYWYRQDPGQGLRLIYYSQIVNDFQKGDIAEGYSVSREKKESFPLTVTSAQKNPTAFYLCASSGTGDQPQHFGDGTRLSIL.

J is TRBJ1-2 and V is TRBV2, with 9 bases that match TRBD1. Per the germline V gene, CDR1 is SNHLY and CDR2 is FYNNEI. This CDR3 is 15 amino acids long. V was clipped by 7 bases and J by 3 bases; unmatched bases: 9. CDR3 coding DNA: TGTGCCAGCATGAGACAGGGGGTGGGGTACTATGGCTACACCTTC. It is translated as CASMRQGVGYYGYTF.

The CDR3 protein is CASTVRGREAFF. CDR3 coding DNA: TGTGCCAGCACCGTCAGGGGGAGAGAAGCTTTCTTT. This chain links TRBV28 with TRBJ1-1; 7 bases fit TRBD1. The CDR3 spans 12 residues. J gave up 8 bases and V 7 bases, and 7 bases lay outside the gene matches. Germline values: CDR1 MDHEN, CDR2 SYDVKM.

The chain employs TRBV19 and TRBJ1-2, with a tentative D call TRBD1 (6 bases). The V gene lost 5 bases and the J gene lost 0 bases, with 10 bases spanning the gap. The CDR3 totals 14 residues. Germline V gene lookup returns CDR1 LNHDA and CDR2 SQIVND (reference sequence). The DNA of the CDR3 is TGTGCCAGTAGTTTTCGGACAGCTAACTATGGCTACACCTTC. The encoded protein is CASSFRTANYGYTF.

The chain recombines TRBV12-1 with TRBJ1-3. TRBV12-1 is tagged as a pseudogene. CDR3 length: 14 amino acids. The CDR3 loop is CASSFGFSGNTIYF. The CDR3 bases are TGTGCCAGCAGCTTCGGGTTCTCTGGAAACACCATATATTTT.

The chain is built from TRBV21-1 and TRBJ2-3; the table's TRBD2 call for D was not verified on the DNA. TRBV21-1 is reported as a pseudogene. The CDR3 sequence is 17 residues long. CDR3 amino acids: CASSKAQKRPSTDTQYF. In DNA, the CDR3 is TGTGCCAGCAGCAAAGCGCAGAAGCGGCCCAGCACAGATACGCAGTATTTT.

V and J are TRBV7-3 and TRBJ2-3; weak D call: TRBD2 (6 bases). Germline CDR1 and CDR2: SGHTA and FQGTGA. V lost 2 bases and J lost 6, with 12 bases in between. The CDR3 is 14 amino acids. The CDR3 loop is CASSLLTREDTQYF. The CDR3 DNA is TGTGCCAGCAGCTTATTGACCCGGGAGGATACGCAGTATTTT.

The chain carries TRBV6-1 and TRBJ1-4; a possible D gene is TRBD1 (5 bases). Germline lookup yields CDR1 MNHNS and CDR2 SASEGT. The CDR3 totals 13 residues. Trimming left V 5 bases short and J 7 bases short, with 11 bases between. The CDR3 DNA is TGTGCCAGCAGTCGGGGGATCAGTGAAAAACTGTTTTTT. Its protein product is CASSRGISEKLFF.

The chain carries TRBV4-2 and TRBJ2-1, with D possibly TRBD2 on 6 matching bases. Germline V gene data show CDR1 as LGHNA and CDR2 as YNFKEQ. The CDR3 is made up of 16 amino acids. Trimming took 1 base from V and 0 from J, leaving 10 bases between them. The CDR3 nucleotides read TGTGCCAGCAGCCAAGCAAGGACTACCTCCTACAATGAGCAGTTCTTC. This gives the protein CASSQARTTSYNEQFF.

This CDR3 is CASSLGLGQSNEKLFF. CDR3 bases: TGTGCCAGCAGCTTAGGGCTGGGACAGTCTAATGAAAAACTGTTTTTT. The chain uses TRBV7-9 and TRBJ1-4; 7 bases fit TRBD1. The CDR3 spans 16 residues. The V segment lost 1 base and the J segment 3 bases; nucleotides outside the gene matches: 5. Germline loops: CDR1 SEHNR, CDR2 FQNEAQ (reference sequence).

This chain joins TRBV1 and TRBJ1-5; the table's D call TRBD1 went unverified against the DNA. TRBV1 constitutes a pseudogene. This CDR3 region has 16 residues. As DNA, the CDR3 is TGCACCAGCAGACCCTTGGAAGGGGAAGGCAATCAGCCCCAGCATTTT. This encodes CTSRPLEGEGNQPQHF.

The J gene is TRBJ2-1, the V gene TRBV9; possibly TRBD2 for D (8 bases). Trimming shortened V by 4 bases and J by 7 bases, and 27 bases separated the two germline ends. The germline V gene has CDR1 SGDLS and CDR2 YYNGEE. This CDR3 spans 18 amino acids. The CDR3 spells CASSPGGSGRVAGNEQFF. The DNA of the CDR3 is TGTGCCAGCAGCCCAGGGGGGTCGGGGAGGGTAGCGGGGAATGAGCAGTTCTTC.

The J gene is TRBJ2-5, the V gene TRBV18; 9 bases map to TRBD1. Germline V lookup: CDR1 KGHSH, CDR2 LQKENI. The CDR3 spans 15 residues. The trim removed 4 bases at V and 4 bases at J, leaving 7 bases unmatched. The CDR3 coding sequence is TGTGCCAGCTCACTTACAGGGGGCACGGGAGAGACCCAGTACTTC. This encodes CASSLTGGTGETQYF.

The rearrangement uses TRBV19 and TRBJ1-4; D perhaps matches TRBD1 (6 bases). The CDR3 covers 14 residues. V lost 5 bases to trimming and J lost 8 bases, with 15 bases between them. Germline loops: CDR1 LNHDA, CDR2 SQIVND (reference sequence). The CDR3 loop is CASSPTIRGEKLFF. CDR3 in DNA: TGTGCCAGTAGTCCAACGATAAGGGGGGAAAAACTGTTTTTT.

The chain joins TRBV7-3 to TRBJ1-2, with D possibly being TRBD1 (5 bases). The germline V gene encodes CDR1 SGHTA and CDR2 FQGTGA. The CDR3 is 12 amino acids. V was pared by 0 bases and J by 10 bases, with 9 bases between. This CDR3 reads CASSLTGDTYTF. DNA for the CDR3: TGTGCCAGCAGCTTAACAGGGGATACCTACACCTTC.

The chain couples TRBV7-9 to TRBJ1-5; 7 nucleotides line up with TRBD1. Germline CDR1 reads SEHNR; CDR2 reads FQNEAQ (reference sequence). V was clipped by 1 base and J by 2 bases; unmatched bases: 2. The CDR3 sequence is 15 residues long. CDR3 sequence: CASSLEGAGNQPQHF. In nucleotides, the CDR3 is TGTGCCAGCAGCTTAGAGGGGGCTGGCAATCAGCCCCAGCATTTT.